These T cell receptor beta chains were read from a single sample in a study of T cells after yellow fever vaccination. TCRdb redid the calling of the 5' RACE reads with MiXCR, one entry per CDR3 protein. The sample yields some 320,000 distinct CDR3 sequences, about 8.7% seen once. This material consisted of PBMCs, taken on the day of the first yellow fever vaccination. The receptors derive from a man in his late teens or twenties who received the YFV17D yellow fever vaccine. The CDR3 runs from the conserved cysteine through the conserved F or W. D genes are given only for firm matches. Some rows mark clone size as missing; the rest say once, few, many or name a class of expanded clone.

J | D | size | V | CDR3 | DNA
TRBJ1-1 | - | few | TRBV28 | CASGSTSGVNTEAFF | TGTGCCAGCGGGTCGACATCGGGGGTCAACACTGAAGCTTTCTTT
TRBJ2-6 | - | - | TRBV15 | CATSRDFAGANVLTF | TGTGCCACCAGCAGAGACTTCGCCGGGGCCAACGTCCTGACTTTC
TRBJ1-1 | - | - | TRBV12-3/TRBV12-4 | CASSLERGPVEAFF | TGTGCCAGCAGTTTAGAGCGGGGACCCGTTGAAGCTTTCTTT
TRBJ2-5 | TRBD2 | - | TRBV4-1 | CASSQPKEPTSGDTETQYF | TGCGCCAGCAGCCAACCGAAGGAGCCGACTAGCGGGGACACGGAGACCCAGTACTTC
TRBJ2-1 | - | few | TRBV4-3 | CASSQASGYNEQFF | TGCGCCAGCAGCCAAGCCAGCGGATACAATGAGCAGTTCTTC
TRBJ2-7 | - | - | TRBV7-2 | CASSLSGTPISYEQYF | TGTGCCAGCAGCTTGTCCGGGACGCCTATCTCCTACGAGCAGTACTTC
TRBJ2-7 | - | few | TRBV5-4 | CASSFITGAYEQYF | TGTGCCAGCAGCTTCATTACAGGTGCCTACGAGCAGTACTTC
TRBJ1-1 | TRBD1 | many | TRBV5-1 | CASSLDYGTGGISFF | TGCGCCAGCAGCTTGGATTACGGGACAGGGGGTATTTCTTTCTTT
TRBJ1-2 | - | many | TRBV25-1 | CASSESKGQANYGYTF | TGTGCCAGCAGTGAGAGCAAGGGGCAAGCTAACTATGGCTACACCTTC
TRBJ2-5 | TRBD1 | few | TRBV27 | CASSLRGTGRETQYF | TGTGCCAGCAGTTTAAGAGGGACAGGGCGGGAGACCCAGTACTTC
TRBJ2-3 | - | few | TRBV5-4 | CASSLASLRDTQYF | TGTGCCAGCAGCTTGGCTTCTCTCCGAGATACGCAGTATTTT
TRBJ2-7 | TRBD1 | - | TRBV12-5 | CASALLTGSPYEQYF | TGTGCTAGTGCCTTATTGACAGGGAGTCCCTACGAGCAGTACTTC
TRBJ2-1 | - | - | TRBV28 | CASRAAGASSSYNEQFF | TGTGCCAGCAGGGCCGCGGGGGCTTCCTCCTCCTACAATGAGCAGTTCTTC
TRBJ1-2 | TRBD1 | - | TRBV19 | CASTHRPGGPTHGYTF | TGTGCCAGTACCCACCGGCCAGGGGGCCCTACCCATGGCTACACCTTC
TRBJ2-2 | - | - | TRBV6-2/TRBV6-3 | CASSSTAAGELFF | TGTGCCAGCAGTTCAACAGCGGCCGGGGAGCTGTTTTTT
TRBJ1-4 | - | - | TRBV6-2/TRBV6-3 | CASSGSNEKLFF | TGTGCCAGCAGCGGAAGCAATGAAAAACTGTTTTTT
TRBJ2-1 | - | few | TRBV7-2 | CASSPGPPPTYEQFF | TGTGCCAGCAGCCCTGGACCCCCGCCCACGTATGAGCAGTTCTTC
TRBJ1-1 | - | few | TRBV5-1 | CASSFSFGVRGTEAFF | TGCGCCAGCAGCTTTAGTTTTGGGGTCCGAGGCACTGAAGCTTTCTTT
TRBJ1-2 | - | - | TRBV7-9 | CASSLVEYYGYTF | TGTGCCAGCAGCTTAGTAGAATACTATGGCTACACCTTC
TRBJ1-1 | - | - | TRBV6-4 | CASSGSPGNTEAFF | TGTGCCAGCAGTGGATCGCCGGGGAACACTGAAGCTTTCTTT
TRBJ2-2 | TRBD2 | once | TRBV9 | CASSVSSGGVTGELFF | TGTGCCAGCAGCGTATCTAGCGGGGGTGTTACCGGGGAGCTGTTTTTT
TRBJ1-1 | - | few | TRBV5-1 | CASTSGQLNTEAFF | TGCGCGAGCACCTCGGGGCAGCTGAACACTGAAGCTTTCTTT
TRBJ1-6 | - | few | TRBV6-4 | CASRARGSNSPLHF | TGTGCCAGCAGGGCCCGGGGTTCTAATTCACCCCTCCACTTT
TRBJ2-5 | - | - | TRBV9 | CASSGGVQLSTQYF | TGTGCCAGCAGCGGCGGGGTGCAATTATCGACCCAGTACTTC
TRBJ2-1 | TRBD2 | many | TRBV7-2 | CASTLGLAGNEQFF | TGTGCCAGCACCCTGGGACTAGCGGGTAATGAGCAGTTCTTC
TRBJ2-2 | - | many | TRBV5-1 | CASSLDGQLNTGELFF | TGCGCCAGCAGCTTGGATGGACAGTTGAACACCGGGGAGCTGTTTTTT